The clone carrying this T cell receptor beta chain was seen at least ten times. Its antigen is still unknown. In the original processing: The study built a papillary thyroid cancer distant-metastasis classifier from CDR3 differences across clinicopathological groups. TCRdb ran MiXCR on the PCR reads. It is TCRdb's table, rather than the study itself, that gives the V and J calls and clone size. The profile shows approximately 90,000 clones, approximately 9% of them singletons. The data stem from a study of metastatic and nonmetastatic thyroid tumors. Study as a whole: Blood and tumor or nodule tissue repertoires from malignant and benign thyroid patients were compared.

Germline CDR1 reads LGHNA; CDR2 reads YNFKEQ. The CDR3 is 14 residues long. The V end was cut by 1 base, the J end by 8 bases, with 14 bases between. Among the patients, none had received any treatment before thyroid surgery. Findings and limits, study-wide: The reported finding was significantly higher TCR beta diversity in malignant thyroid tumors relative to benign nodules, in blood and tumor.

The rearrangement links TRBV4-2 to TRBJ1-2; D is perhaps TRBD1 (5 bases). This TCR was sampled from a female donor with papillary thyroid cancer or a benign thyroid nodule (not recorded which). Some clones in this sample may be carry-over from other donors' samples. The material sequenced was blood. The CDR3 DNA reads TGTGCCAGCAGCCAAGCCGGGATGAGGGGAGGCTACACCTTC. Translated, it gives CASSQAGMRGGYTF.